This T cell receptor beta chain was documented in a study of cytotoxic CD8 clonotypes in ibrutinib-treated CLL. Background on the study: It was after a median roughly 13 months of treatment, range 6 to 36, that response samples were taken. General observations from the study: The study found clonality rose at ibrutinib response, then fell toward baseline at progression.

Notes on this clone: Its antigen is currently unknown.

A 1 in 200,000 to 1 in 1 million T cell depth was the sequencing target. Assay: immunoSEQ multiplex PCR; the TCRdb copy retains only in-frame clones and omits some. This table has about 35,000 clones, 60% to 80% appearing once. Germline V gene data show CDR1 as SGHRS and CDR2 as YFSETQ. CDR3 length equals 13 residues. Trimming removed 5 bases at V and 7 bases at J, with 12 bases between. The rearrangement joins TRBV5-1 to TRBJ2-2; D uncertain. This clonotype was obtained from a human donor with chronic lymphocytic leukemia. This specimen was PBMCs, taken at disease progression, from a patient treated with ibrutinib. CDR3 in amino acids: CASSGTENGELFF. For the CDR3, the DNA is TGCGCCAGCAGTGGTACTGAGAACGGGGAGCTGTTTTTT.